The 27 T cell receptor beta chains below were found in one sample sequenced in a study of beta chain features in type 1 diabetes (dated 2018 in TCRdb). Study-wide findings and limitations: In all four CD4+ subsets, TCRB CDR3 length was moderately but significantly shorter in type 1 diabetes patients.

Preparation of the library involved the immunoSEQ multiplex PCR assay. The entire isolated RNA was reverse transcribed using the High Capacity cDNA Reverse Transcription Kit, and thus expressed TCRB transcripts were sequenced. In its TCRdb copy, this immuneACCESS table keeps in-frame sequences only and misses some clones. Where compared with another copy, unresolved V genes explain less than half of these, and the others have no known cause. The sample table holds 150,000 to 200,000 clones, of which 8% to 9.5% were seen once. The ten largest clones capture around 0.5% of the sample. The antigens of these receptors remain unknown. Material: central memory CD4+ T cells from blood. The receptor set was obtained from a woman between 18 and 29 years old with type 1 diabetes.

The J gene is TRBJ2-1, the V gene TRBV7-3; 7 nucleotides agree with TRBD2. V lost 1 base, J lost 8 bases, and 8 bases stayed unmatched. The CDR3 consists of 15 residues. CDR1 and CDR2 from the germline V gene are SGHTA and FQGTGA. DNA for the CDR3: TGTGCCAGCAGCTTAAATGGGAGGGCCGTGGATGAGCAGTTCTTC. It is translated as CASSLNGRAVDEQFF.

The chain couples TRBV7-3 to TRBJ2-1, with D maybe TRBD2 (6 bases). The CDR3 length is 14 residues. The V and J ends lost 5 bases and 6 bases respectively, with 14 bases between them. CDR1 and CDR2 from the germline V gene are SGHTA and FQGTGA. CDR3 sequence reads: CASSLGDSGNEQFF. The CDR3 coding sequence is TGTGCCAGCAGCCTAGGGGACTCCGGCAATGAGCAGTTCTTC.

This clone was found a few times. In nucleotides, the CDR3 is TGTGCCAGCAGCTCCCGGGGGGGTGCGGTAGGATGGAATGAGCAGTTCTTC. This translates into CASSSRGGAVGWNEQFF. The chain is built from TRBV11-1 and TRBJ2-1, with 8 positions matching TRBD2. Germline CDR1 reads SGHAT; CDR2 reads FQDESV (reference sequence). The CDR3 has 17 residues. With V trimmed by 4 bases and J by 7 bases, 15 bases remained unmatched.

The chain recombines TRBV7-2 with TRBJ1-2; 9 nucleotides match TRBD1. CDR3 size: 14 residues. V lost 1 base, J lost 7 bases, and 4 bases stayed unmatched. Germline lookup yields CDR1 SGHTA and CDR2 FQGNSA. In DNA, the CDR3 is TGTGCCAGCAGCTTAGACAGGGGGCAGGGTGGCTACACCTTC. Protein product: CASSLDRGQGGYTF.

This clone was detected many times. The V and J genes are TRBV5-1 and TRBJ2-7; tentative D call: TRBD2 (5 bases). V lost 4 bases and J lost 4, with 15 bases in between. The CDR3 is made up of 14 amino acids. Germline V lookup: CDR1 SGHRS, CDR2 YFSETQ. CDR3 protein: CASSQTVSGYEQYF. The CDR3 region has the DNA TGCGCCAGCAGCCAAACAGTTTCGGGGTACGAGCAGTACTTC. The full variable domain, in which reference TRBV5-1 and TRBJ2-7 provide the parts outside the CDR3, is KAGVTQTPRYLIKTRGQQVTLSCSPISGHRSVSWYQQTPGQGLQFLFEYFSETQRNKGNFPGRFSGRQFSNSRSEMNVSTLELGDSALYLCASSQTVSGYEQYFGPGTRLTVT.

The gene calls are TRBV7-9 and TRBJ2-7; 10 positions match TRBD1. The CDR3 consists of 14 residues. Trimming cost V 3 bases and J 6 bases; bases outside gene matches: 5. CDR1 SEHNR and CDR2 FQNEAQ come from the germline V gene (reference sequence). The CDR3 is CASSFETGGAEQYF. DNA of the CDR3: TGTGCCAGCAGCTTCGAGACAGGGGGCGCCGAGCAGTACTTC.

This clone was picked up one time. The chain couples TRBV11-1 to TRBJ2-1; D not certain. V shed 4 bases and J shed 0 bases, with 10 bases lying between them. Germline loops: CDR1 SGHAT, CDR2 FQDESV (reference sequence). The CDR3 runs 15 residues. DNA of the CDR3: TGTGCCAGCAGCTCCGACACTTCCTCCTACAATGAGCAGTTCTTC. Protein: CASSSDTSSYNEQFF.

The chain carries TRBV4-3 and TRBJ2-1; 7 nucleotides match TRBD2. Germline-derived CDR1 and CDR2 are LGHNA and YSLEER. The V segment lost 0 bases and the J segment 7 bases; nucleotides outside the gene matches: 15. The CDR3 runs to 18 residues. DNA for the CDR3: TGCGCCAGCAGCCAAGAGGCCAAAGGGGCGGGGGTAAGGAATGAGCAGTTCTTC. Residues: CASSQEAKGAGVRNEQFF.

The chain is built from TRBV4-3 and TRBJ2-5, with D hard to call. V lost 0 bases to trimming and J lost 0 bases, with 14 bases between them. Germline CDR1 and CDR2: LGHNA and YSLEER. The CDR3 extends over 17 amino acids. CDR3 nucleotide sequence: TGCGCCAGCAGCCAAGATAGGATACGGAGCTACCAAGAGACCCAGTACTTC. Translated, it gives CASSQDRIRSYQETQYF.

The gene calls are TRBV25-1 and TRBJ2-3, with D possibly TRBD2 on 7 matching bases. Germline V CDR1 and CDR2: MGHDK, SYGVNS. The CDR3 is 15 residues long. V lost 1 base and J 6 bases, leaving 14 bases between the germline ends. The CDR3 DNA follows: TGTGCCAGCAGTGAATTAGGGGGGGGCATCGATACGCAGTATTTT. Protein: CASSELGGGIDTQYF. Full variable domain (outside the CDR3, taken from reference TRBV25-1 and TRBJ2-3): EADIYQTPRYLVIGTGKKITLECSQTMGHDKMYWYQQDPGMELHLIHYSYGVNSTEKGDLSSESTVSRIRTEHFPLTLESARPSHTSQYLCASSELGGGIDTQYFGPGTRLTVL.

V is TRBV5-6 and J is TRBJ2-2, with 8 bases that match TRBD1. The CDR3 contains 15 residues. CDR1 and CDR2 (germline): SGHDT, YYEEEE. The J segment lost 9 bases and the V segment lost 0 bases, leaving 7 bases of the junction unmatched. This chain's CDR3 is CASSLGQGSSRELFF. The CDR3, as DNA: TGTGCCAGCAGCTTGGGACAGGGGTCGTCCCGGGAGCTGTTTTTT.

A word on this clone: The identical CDR3 is also encoded by other nucleotide sequences in the sample. The chain's CDR3 is CASSYSETGASYEQYF. In DNA form, the CDR3 reads TGTGCCAGCAGTTACTCGGAAACAGGGGCCTCCTACGAGCAGTACTTC. V gene TRBV6-5 combines with J gene TRBJ2-7, with 7 bases identical to TRBD1. Germline trimming cut 0 bases from V and 0 bases from J; bases unmatched to any gene: 5. Per the germline V gene, CDR1 is MNHEY and CDR2 is SVGAGI. This CDR3 contains 16 residues.

This clone appeared a few times. The V call is TRBV28, the J call TRBJ1-4, with 10 bases identical to TRBD1. The CDR3 consists of 13 residues. The ends lost 7 bases at V and 10 bases at J; junction bases unmatched: 6. Per germline, CDR1 MDHEN and CDR2 SYDVKM. This CDR3 reads CASTFGQGVKLFF. As DNA, the CDR3 is TGTGCCAGCACATTCGGACAGGGGGTAAAACTGTTTTTT.

The chain recombines TRBV5-6 with TRBJ2-6; D is perhaps TRBD1 (6 bases). V lost 5 bases and J 0 bases, leaving 12 bases between the germline ends. The CDR3 is 16 residues long. CDR1 and CDR2 from the germline V gene are SGHDT and YYEEEE. The DNA for the CDR3 is TGTGCCAGCAGGGGGCAGGGGCACTCTGGGGCCAACGTCCTGACTTTC. Its protein is CASRGQGHSGANVLTF.

This clone was observed a few times. This chain joins TRBV15 and TRBJ1-3, with D possibly matching TRBD1 (5 bases). Trimming left V 3 bases short and J 2 bases short, with 8 bases between. CDR3 length equals 14 residues. Germline CDR1 is LNHNV and CDR2 is YYDKDF (reference sequence). The CDR3 region is CATSRTATGNTIYF. In DNA form, the CDR3 reads TGTGCCACCAGCAGGACAGCCACTGGAAACACCATATATTTT. Full variable domain (outside the CDR3, taken from reference TRBV15 and TRBJ1-3): DAMVIQNPRYQVTQFGKPVTLSCSQTLNHNVMYWYQQKSSQAPKLLFHYYDKDFNNEADTPDNFQSRRPNTSFCFLDIRSPGLGDTAMYLCATSRTATGNTIYFGEGSWLTVV.

This clone was observed a few times. The same CDR3 arises from other DNA sequences in this sample as well. The V call is TRBV19, the J call TRBJ2-3; perhaps TRBD2 as D (6 bases). Per germline, CDR1 LNHDA and CDR2 SQIVND (reference sequence). V was cut by 7 bases and J by 0 bases, with 11 bases left in between. This CDR3 region has 14 residues. This chain's CDR3 is CASTEGTSTDTQYF. DNA of the CDR3: TGTGCCAGTACCGAGGGGACTAGCACAGATACGCAGTATTTT.

This clone was seen only a few times. The V and J genes are TRBV18 and TRBJ2-7; D call uncertain. Germline CDR1 KGHSH, CDR2 LQKENI. This CDR3 has 15 residues. The V end lost 0 bases, the J end lost 3 bases, and 12 bases lay between the germline ends. The CDR3 region has the DNA TGTGCCAGCTCACCACCTGGCCAGGTATTCTACGAGCAGTACTTC. Translated, it gives CASSPPGQVFYEQYF.

This clone was detected only a few times. The chain carries TRBV4-3 and TRBJ2-3, with unresolved D. CDR1 is LGHNA and CDR2 is YSLEER in the germline V gene. Trimming removed 3 bases at V and 5 bases at J, with 6 bases between. The CDR3 is 12 amino acids. In DNA, the CDR3 is TGCGCCAGCAGCCACACAAGAGATACGCAGTATTTT. Protein sequence: CASSHTRDTQYF.

V is TRBV28 and J is TRBJ2-5, with TRBD2 identical over 7 bases. From germline, CDR1 is MDHEN and CDR2 SYDVKM. The CDR3 is 15 residues long. V shed 6 bases, J shed 5 bases, and the junction held 12 bases outside the gene matches. Here the CDR3 reads CASSILSGNAETQYF. The CDR3 DNA sequence: TGTGCCAGCAGCATCTTGAGCGGGAACGCGGAGACCCAGTACTTC.

The chain has TRBV30 and TRBJ2-3; 10 nucleotides line up with TRBD2. V shed 4 bases, J shed 0 bases, and the junction held 10 bases outside the gene matches. CDR1 is GTSNPN, CDR2 SVGIG, per germline (reference sequence). The CDR3 runs 17 residues. The CDR3 DNA reads TGTGCCTGGAACGGGGTAGCGGGAGGCCCTAGCACAGATACGCAGTATTTT. This gives the protein CAWNGVAGGPSTDTQYF.

This clone has a handful of counts. The chain links TRBV11-3 to TRBJ2-1; tentatively, D is TRBD2 (7 bases). Trimming stripped 5 bases from V and 15 bases from J, with 17 bases between. The CDR3 consists of 12 residues. Germline CDR1 reads SGHNT; CDR2 reads YENEEA. This CDR3 is CASSPEGEGGFF. The CDR3 DNA reads as TGTGCCAGCAGCCCAGAGGGGGAGGGAGGGTTCTTC.

This clone was seen more than once but under ten times. The chain is built from TRBV16 and TRBJ1-3; perhaps TRBD1 as D (5 bases). Trimming shortened V by 0 bases and J by 2 bases, and 8 bases separated the two germline ends. The CDR3 has 15 residues. Germline loops: CDR1 KGHSY, CDR2 FQNENV. CDR3 loop: CASSQSPGPGNTIYF. The CDR3 bases are TGTGCCAGCAGCCAATCCCCAGGGCCTGGAAACACCATATATTTT.

This sequence joins TRBV2 and TRBJ2-3; 8 positions match TRBD2. CDR1 is SNHLY, CDR2 FYNNEI, per germline. The J segment lost 6 bases and the V segment lost 7 bases, leaving 9 bases of the junction unmatched. The CDR3 has 14 residues. The CDR3 region is CASTLAGTIDTQYF. DNA for the CDR3: TGTGCCAGCACTTTAGCGGGGACGATTGATACGCAGTATTTT.

This clone has only a few counts. The chain is built from TRBV19 and TRBJ2-1, with TRBD2 matching over 8 bases. V dropped 5 bases and J dropped 10; count of bases not matched to a gene: 10. CDR1 is LNHDA, CDR2 SQIVND, per germline (reference sequence). This CDR3 has 14 residues. Here the CDR3 DNA reads TGTGCCAGTAGTCTCCGGACTTTAGCGGGGGAGCAGTTCTTC. The encoded protein is CASSLRTLAGEQFF. Full variable domain (rest looked up from reference TRBV19 and TRBJ2-1): DGGITQSPKYLFRKEGQNVTLSCEQNLNHDAMYWYRQDPGQGLRLIYYSQIVNDFQKGDIAEGYSVSREKKESFPLTVTSAQKNPTAFYLCASSLRTLAGEQFFGPGTRLTVL.

This clone occurred a few times. The chain recombines TRBV7-2 with TRBJ2-5, with 9 bases identical to TRBD1. The CDR3 is 16 residues long. V lost 5 bases and J lost 3; bases outside the gene matches: 10. Per the germline V gene, CDR1 is SGHTA and CDR2 is FQGNSA. In DNA, the CDR3 is TGTGCCAGCAGCGCTCCCGGGACAGGGTTGAAAGAGACCCAGTACTTC. This gives the protein CASSAPGTGLKETQYF.

This sequence joins TRBV14 and TRBJ1-2; D perhaps matches TRBD1 (6 bases). CDR3 length: 16 residues. Trimming pared 0 bases from V and 4 bases from J, leaving 15 bases between. Germline lookup yields CDR1 SGHDN and CDR2 FVKESK. The DNA for the CDR3 is TGTGCCAGCAGCCAAGACCCTGGACAGCGACCCTATGGCTACACCTTC. Protein product: CASSQDPGQRPYGYTF.

This clone was seen only a few times. The V call is TRBV30, the J call TRBJ2-1; 7 bases agree with TRBD2. CDR1 is GTSNPN and CDR2 is SVGIG in the germline V gene (reference sequence). The V gene end was trimmed by 4 bases and the J gene end by 1 base; junction bases not matched to a gene: 4. The CDR3 spans 14 residues. The CDR3 loop is CAWMKAGSYNEQFF. DNA for the CDR3: TGTGCCTGGATGAAAGCGGGGTCCTACAATGAGCAGTTCTTC.